These 6 T cell receptor beta chains originate from one sample sequenced in a study of T cell responses to AZD1222 COVID-19 vaccine (dated by TCRdb to the early 2020s). The label giving this sample's time point can be read as: baseline before first vaccination. Receptor amplification or capture employed the immunoSEQ multiplex PCR assay. This is the immuneACCESS table as TCRdb keeps it, with only in-frame sequences that have V and J called. A part of the clones is gone; compared with another copy, unresolved V genes explain less than half, and the rest is unexplained. The sample table holds over 120,000 clones, of which roughly 89% were seen once. The ten largest clonotypes hold approximately 1.5% of the sample. The source was peripheral blood, collected on day 0 of AZD1222 vaccination. The receptors were sampled from an adult in good health.

The CDR3, as DNA: TGCGCCAGCAGCTTGGGGCAGGTCAGCACAGATACGCAGTATTTT. The encoded protein is CASSLGQVSTDTQYF. The chain has TRBV5-1 and TRBJ2-3; unclear D gene. Germline assignment: CDR1 SGHRS and CDR2 YFSETQ. This CDR3 region has 15 residues. Between the trimmed V and J ends, which lost 0 bases and 0 bases, there was a span of 8 bases.

V is TRBV6-5 and J is TRBJ1-2, with 11 bases that match TRBD1. Trimming cost V 0 bases and J 6 bases; bases outside gene matches: 3. The germline gives CDR1 MNHEY, CDR2 SVGAGI. This CDR3 is 15 amino acids long. This CDR3 is CASSYSPDRGHGYTF. The CDR3 region has the DNA TGTGCCAGCAGTTACTCCCCGGACAGGGGGCATGGCTACACCTTC.

The rearrangement uses TRBV19 and TRBJ2-3; 14 bases line up with TRBD2. This CDR3 contains 15 residues. V shed 6 bases and J 9 bases; nucleotides not matched to a gene: 8. Germline V gene data show CDR1 as LNHDA and CDR2 as SQIVND (reference sequence). DNA for the CDR3: TGTGCCAGTAGAACCGGGACTAGCGGGAGAGGGACGCAGTATTTT. Its protein is CASRTGTSGRGTQYF.

The chain recombines TRBV2 with TRBJ1-2; D may be TRBD1 (5 bases). This CDR3 is 18 amino acids long. Trimming removed 3 bases from V and 4 bases from J, with 24 bases in between. Looked up from germline, CDR1 is SNHLY and CDR2 is FYNNEI. The CDR3 bases are TGTGCCAGCAGTGATATTGAGTGGACACCCGAATCCTCCTATGGCTACACCTTC. Protein product: CASSDIEWTPESSYGYTF.

This chain joins TRBV5-4 and TRBJ2-5; 11 bases align to TRBD2. The CDR3 covers 15 residues. The ends lost 4 bases at V and 1 base at J; junction bases unmatched: 3. Germline CDR1 is SGHNT and CDR2 is YYREEE (reference sequence). CDR3 sequence: CASSRGTSGQETQYF. CDR3 coding DNA: TGTGCCAGCAGCCGCGGGACTAGCGGCCAAGAGACCCAGTACTTC.

The V call is TRBV12-2, the J call TRBJ2-7. TRBV12-2 is a documented pseudogene. The CDR3 length is 19 residues. The CDR3 DNA reads TGTGCAAGTCGACCGTCAATCAGAACCGGGACCCTCAAGGCCTACGAGCAGTACTTC. Its translation is CASRPSIRTGTLKAYEQYF.